A single sample is the source of the 27 T cell receptor beta chains below, sequenced in a study of blood T cell repertoires in COVID-19. The table came from immunoSEQ multiplex PCR; TCRdb's copy has only in-frame clones and leaves some out. Here the sample spans 250,000 to 400,000 clones, around 90% being singletons. The specimen was peripheral blood. The receptors were sampled from a man aged 45 to 65 with active or convalescent COVID-19.

The chain is built from TRBV6-1 and TRBJ1-5; D may be TRBD1 (6 bases). Germline CDR1 MNHNS, CDR2 SASEGT. Trimming shortened V by 1 base and J by 9 bases, and 10 bases separated the two germline ends. The CDR3 length is 13 residues. CDR3 DNA: TGTGCCAGCAGTGAAGAAAGGACAGCGCCCCAGCATTTT. Translated: CASSEERTAPQHF.

This clone was seen a few times. Other nucleotide sequences in the sample specify the same CDR3. The CDR3 nucleotides read TGTGCCAGCAGTCCGGGGGGGAGGGGTCAGCCCCAGCATTTT. Translating gives CASSPGGRGQPQHF. The rearrangement joins TRBV28 to TRBJ1-5, with D maybe TRBD1 (5 bases). With 5 bases removed from V and 6 bases from J, the gap between germline ends came to 14 bases. The CDR3 has 14 residues. Per the germline V gene, CDR1 is MDHEN and CDR2 is SYDVKM.

The CDR3 reads CASSPHHPGLAGNTGELFF. CDR3 sequence (DNA): TGTGCCAGCAGTCCACATCACCCCGGACTAGCGGGGAACACCGGGGAGCTGTTTTTT. This chain links TRBV3-1 (or the pseudogene TRBV3-2) with TRBJ2-2; 11 nucleotides align to TRBD2. The CDR3 is 19 residues long. V shed 6 bases, J shed 1 base, and the junction held 13 bases outside the gene matches. Germline V gene sequence: CDR1 LGHDT, CDR2 YNNKEL (reference sequence).

CDR3 coding DNA: TGTGCCACTGAGGACAGCCCCTACAATGAGCAGTTCTTC. Its protein product is CATEDSPYNEQFF. The rearrangement joins TRBV24-1 to TRBJ2-1, with D possibly being TRBD1 (6 bases). Germline CDR1 reads KGHDR; CDR2 reads SFDVKD. The CDR3 has 13 residues. Trimming removed 10 bases from V and 2 bases from J, with 11 bases in between.

This clone was observed a few times. The chain has TRBV30 and TRBJ1-1; D perhaps matches TRBD1 (6 bases). Trimming cost V 0 bases and J 0 bases, with 8 bases left between them. The length of the CDR3 is 14 residues. From germline, CDR1 is GTSNPN and CDR2 SVGIG (reference sequence). DNA for the CDR3: TGTGCCTGGAGTGTAAGGGACATGAACACTGAAGCTTTCTTT. It specifies CAWSVRDMNTEAFF.

V and J are TRBV18 and TRBJ2-3, with TRBD2 matching 11 bases. Unmatched junction bases numbered 11, after V lost 5 bases and J lost 1 base. The CDR3 loop spans 18 amino acids. The V gene's germline CDR1 is KGHSH and CDR2 LQKENI. In DNA, the CDR3 is TGTGCCAGCTCAATCTACACTAGCGGGGGCGGTGGCACAGATACGCAGTATTTT. It codes for CASSIYTSGGGGTDTQYF.

The V and J genes are TRBV3-1 (or the pseudogene TRBV3-2) and TRBJ2-4, with D perhaps TRBD1 (6 bases). The germline CDR1 and CDR2 sequences are LGHDT and YNNKEL (reference sequence). Deletions cut 6 bases from V and 1 base from J, with 16 bases between. The CDR3 covers 16 residues. CDR3 bases: TGTGCCAGCAGAGACTCCAGGGGCGGTGCCAAAAACATTCAGTACTTC. Residues: CASRDSRGGAKNIQYF.

The rearrangement joins TRBV18 to TRBJ2-1, with D possibly matching TRBD2 (6 bases). V lost 2 bases and J 5 bases, leaving 7 bases between the germline ends. CDR3 size: 13 residues. Looked up from germline, CDR1 is KGHSH and CDR2 is LQKENI. CDR3 sequence (DNA): TGTGCCAGCTCACCAAGGAGGGACAATGAGCAGTTCTTC. It is translated as CASSPRRDNEQFF.

The CDR3 DNA follows: TGCGCCAGCAGCTTGAGGCCCGGGACAGGTTCATACGAGCAGTACTTC. It is translated as CASSLRPGTGSYEQYF. The J gene is TRBJ2-7, the V gene TRBV5-1; 8 bases line up with TRBD1. The CDR3 sequence is 16 residues long. J was trimmed by 4 bases and V by 1 base; bases with no gene match: 10. Germline V gene sequence: CDR1 SGHRS, CDR2 YFSETQ.

The CDR3 coding sequence is TGTGCCAGCAGACATCATCCCCGAGGAAACACCATATATTTT. This codes for CASRHHPRGNTIYF. The chain carries TRBV3-1 (or the pseudogene TRBV3-2) and TRBJ1-3; no clear D. The germline CDR1 and CDR2 sequences are LGHDT and YNNKEL (reference sequence). Trimming took off 6 bases at V and 4 bases at J, with 13 bases between the two ends. This CDR3 contains 14 residues.

This clone came up once. This chain links TRBV24-1 with TRBJ2-6, with TRBD1 identical over 10 bases. Trimming removed 4 bases from V and 0 bases from J; junction bases left unmatched: 5. Per germline, CDR1 KGHDR and CDR2 SFDVKD. The CDR3 is 18 amino acids. CDR3 coding DNA: TGTGCCACCAGTGACACCGGGACAGGGGCCTCTGGGGCCAACGTCCTGACTTTC. Translated, it gives CATSDTGTGASGANVLTF.

The chain recombines TRBV5-1 with TRBJ2-2; D not certain. CDR1 SGHRS and CDR2 YFSETQ come from the germline V gene. The CDR3 consists of 13 residues. Trimming stripped 2 bases from V and 1 base from J, with 3 bases between. For the CDR3, the DNA is TGCGCCAGCAGCTTACAGAACACCGGGGAGCTGTTTTTT. Encoded protein: CASSLQNTGELFF.

This chain links TRBV24-1 with TRBJ2-1; 9 bases fit TRBD1. Trimming took 9 bases from V and 5 from J; bases not matched to a gene: 10. The CDR3 spans 15 residues. From germline, CDR1 is KGHDR and CDR2 SFDVKD. The CDR3 here is CATGPGQGFHNEQFF. In DNA form, the CDR3 reads TGTGCCACCGGCCCGGGACAGGGCTTTCACAATGAGCAGTTCTTC.

V is TRBV7-3 and J is TRBJ2-7; D is unresolved. The CDR3 loop spans 15 amino acids. Germline CDR1 and CDR2: SGHTA and FQGTGA. The germline V and J ends were trimmed by 1 base and 0 bases, with 10 bases remaining between them. Written as DNA, the CDR3 is TGTGCCAGCAGCTTAAGCGGCGGAAGCTCCTACGAGCAGTACTTC. It is translated as CASSLSGGSSYEQYF. Combining the CDR3 with reference TRBV7-3 and TRBJ2-7 gives the whole variable domain GAGVSQTPSNKVTEKGKYVELRCDPISGHTALYWYRQSLGQGPEFLIYFQGTGAADDSGLPNDRFFAVRPEGSVSTLKIQRTERGDSAVYLCASSLSGGSSYEQYFGPGTRLTVT.

This clone came up once. The chain uses TRBV28 and TRBJ1-4, with D maybe TRBD1 (5 bases). With 2 bases removed from V and 4 bases from J, the gap between germline ends came to 11 bases. Germline CDR1 reads MDHEN; CDR2 reads SYDVKM. The CDR3 spans 15 residues. DNA of the CDR3: TGTGCCAGCAGTTTACAGGGCCCTCTTAATGAAAAACTGTTTTTT. Translated, it gives CASSLQGPLNEKLFF.

The rearrangement joins TRBV28 to TRBJ1-1; D call uncertain. Germline V CDR1 and CDR2: MDHEN, SYDVKM. This CDR3 has 14 residues. Trimming left V 8 bases short and J 0 bases short, with 13 bases between. CDR3 sequence (DNA): TGTGCCAGCCGCCTCGCGGAGATGAACACTGAAGCTTTCTTT. Amino acid sequence: CASRLAEMNTEAFF.

V gene TRBV5-4 combines with J gene TRBJ2-1; D unclear. V was cut by 3 bases and J by 1 base, with 14 bases left in between. Germline V lookup: CDR1 SGHNT, CDR2 YYREEE (reference sequence). This CDR3 spans 16 amino acids. CDR3 nucleotide sequence: TGTGCCAGCAGCTCGCTAGGCGTCGGTTCCTACAATGAGCAGTTCTTC. It yields the protein CASSSLGVGSYNEQFF.

A single count supports this clone. J is TRBJ1-2 and V is TRBV6-5; D is perhaps TRBD1 (5 bases). Trimming took 4 bases from V and 5 from J, leaving 11 bases between them. Per germline, CDR1 MNHEY and CDR2 SVGAGI. The CDR3 consists of 13 residues. The CDR3 DNA follows: TGTGCCAGCAGTTCACCAGGGACTTATGGCTACACCTTC. Protein product: CASSSPGTYGYTF.

This clone was seen just once. The chain couples TRBV10-2 to TRBJ1-3; no definite D call. The CDR3 consists of 13 residues. CDR1 is WSHSY and CDR2 is SAAADI in the germline V gene. V lost 7 bases to trimming and J lost 4 bases, with 11 bases between them. The CDR3 is CASIDLVGNTIYF. DNA for the CDR3: TGCGCCAGCATAGACCTAGTGGGAAACACCATATATTTT.

V usage is TRBV4-1 and J usage is TRBJ2-2; tentatively, D is TRBD1 (5 bases). Germline assignment: CDR1 MGHRA and CDR2 YSYEKL. There are 15 residues in the CDR3. V was cut by 2 bases and J by 3 bases, with 10 bases left in between. CDR3 protein: CASSQHTGYTGELFF. In nucleotides, the CDR3 is TGCGCCAGCAGCCAACATACAGGTTACACCGGGGAGCTGTTTTTT.

A few counts support this clone. The chain employs TRBV3-1 (or the pseudogene TRBV3-2) and TRBJ1-3, with 9 nucleotides matching TRBD1. J lost 5 bases, V lost 5 bases, and 7 bases had no gene match. CDR3 length: 15 residues. Germline V gene data show CDR1 as LGHDT and CDR2 as YNNKEL (reference sequence). The CDR3 protein is CASSYPGQGRNTIYF. DNA of the CDR3: TGTGCCAGCAGCTACCCGGGACAGGGTCGAAACACCATATATTTT.

V usage is TRBV28 and J usage is TRBJ1-3; D might be TRBD1 (5 bases). Trimming took off 8 bases at V and 2 bases at J, with 19 bases between the two ends. Germline assignment: CDR1 MDHEN and CDR2 SYDVKM. This CDR3 contains 16 residues. CDR3 region: CASAPSAGQPGNTIYF. CDR3 DNA: TGTGCCAGCGCTCCTTCGGCGGGGCAGCCTGGAAACACCATATATTTT.

The V gene is TRBV4-3, the J gene TRBJ2-3, with a possible D match to TRBD2 (7 bases). The CDR3 covers 16 residues. The germline CDR1 and CDR2 sequences are LGHNA and YSLEER. V lost 2 bases to trimming and J lost 0 bases, with 12 bases between them. CDR3 amino acids: CASSQRGGASTDTQYF. Written as DNA, the CDR3 is TGCGCCAGCAGCCAAAGAGGGGGGGCTAGCACAGATACGCAGTATTTT.

This rearrangement joins TRBV7-2 to TRBJ2-5, with 8 bases that match TRBD2. V trimming: 3 bases; J trimming: 2 bases; junction bases outside the gene matches: 5. There are 15 residues in the CDR3. Germline loops: CDR1 SGHTA, CDR2 FQGNSA. Here the CDR3 reads CASSLGGGLQETQYF. The CDR3 coding sequence is TGTGCCAGCAGCTTGGGCGGGGGGTTACAAGAGACCCAGTACTTC.

The rearrangement links TRBV12-3 or TRBV12-4 to TRBJ2-1; TRBD1 might be the D (5 bases). There are 12 residues in the CDR3. Trimming left V 2 bases short and J 6 bases short, with 5 bases between. The CDR3 spells CASSLRGNEQFF. CDR3 sequence (DNA): TGTGCCAGCAGTTTAAGGGGCAATGAGCAGTTCTTC.

As for this clone: Other DNA variants within this sample encode the same CDR3. The V and J genes are TRBV2 and TRBJ2-1; 14 positions match TRBD2. J gave up 7 bases and V 4 bases, and 0 bases lay outside the gene matches. This CDR3 is 14 amino acids long. Per germline, CDR1 SNHLY and CDR2 FYNNEI. Here the CDR3 reads CASSGLAGGNEQFF. The CDR3 region has the DNA TGTGCCAGCAGTGGACTAGCGGGAGGGAATGAGCAGTTCTTC.

The rearrangement uses TRBV7-3 and TRBJ2-1; TRBD2 matches 7 bases. The CDR3 loop spans 15 amino acids. Germline V CDR1 and CDR2: SGHTA, FQGTGA. V trimming: 5 bases; J trimming: 0 bases; junction bases outside the gene matches: 4. Written as DNA, the CDR3 is TGTGCCAGCAGCCCCCGCGGGAGCTCCTACAATGAGCAGTTCTTC. Translated: CASSPRGSSYNEQFF.